This paragraph covers one T cell receptor beta chain sequence. The antigen it recognizes is unknown. There are no base qualities to consult, and no much larger clone falls within one base. This sample stems from a study of graft-versus-host responses after intestinal transplantation (dated by TCRdb to the early 2020s). As for the study more broadly: Multivisceral, liver-intestinal, or isolated intestinal transplants were received by the recipients. Samples from a few later patients were sequenced in-house on an Illumina MiSeq with MiXCR processing rather than by the commercial service. To identify alloreactive clones, pre-transplant mixed lymphocyte reaction products were sequenced and then compared with unstimulated pre-transplant donor and recipient T cells. Every recipient was given anti-thymocyte globulin induction, followed by approximately 3 years of maintenance tacrolimus and steroids. After intestinal transplantation, graft-versus-host and host-versus-graft alloreactive T cell clones were followed in the graft, circulation and bone marrow using bulk TCR-beta CDR3 sequencing. A peak of at least 4% donor T cells among recipient peripheral blood mononuclear cells was the definition used for donor T cell macrochimerism. The cohort enrolled about two dozen intestinal transplant recipients including one retransplant, and a few patients lacking pretransplant specimens were excluded.

As encoded in the germline V gene, CDR1 is MGHRA while CDR2 is YSYEKL. The germline V and J ends show losses of 5 bases and 6 bases respectively, and no gene match explains 7 bases of the junction. Its CDR3 holds 14 amino acids, cysteine through phenylalanine. Only the CDR3 DNA stays, 42 bases, in frame from base 1. Libraries were made using the immunoSEQ multiplex PCR assay. In most patients, genomic DNA was isolated using the Qiagen DNeasy Blood and Tissue Kit and sent frozen to Adaptive Biotechnologies for TCR sequencing. For most patients, genomic DNA was subjected to high-throughput TCR-beta CDR3 sequencing by Adaptive Biotechnologies. As for the original processing: Adaptive's ImmunoSEQ software was the source of the TCR sequencing data for 18 patients, while a few other patients were processed with MiXCR and VDJtools. To correct CD4 versus CD8 sorting errors, sequences present in both subsets at a frequency ratio below 5:1 were removed. CDR3 nucleotide sequences shared between donor and recipient were removed because their origin could not be assigned. To be classed as alloreactive, a clone needed at least 2-fold expansion over unstimulated cells and a minimum CFSE-low frequency of 0.002% (template counts) or 0.001% (read counts). Clones detected in sequenced pre-transplant spleen, lymph node, or MLR CFSE-low populations of the donor or recipient were defined as mappable. Cumulative frequency of alloreactive clones was calculated as a percentage of all sequences weighted by copy number. The table was pulled from immuneACCESS by TCRdb, which kept in-frame rearrangements only. Such tables lose some clones; where checked, under half of the loss comes from unresolved V genes, and the rest has no known cause. V and J calls and clone size come straight from that table; D and trimming were deduced from the DNA. The sample has over 90,000 clones on record, 90% to 95% of them singletons. The ten largest account for 0.5% of the sample.

This specimen's time point label, per the study, means: cells obtained before transplantation from donor or recipient. CD3+CD4+ and CD3+CD8+ populations were FACS-sorted from unstimulated pre-transplant donor and recipient cells taken from spleen or lymph nodes. What the work shows at the level of the full study, not this receptor alone: GvH clones were found in recipient bone marrow, and some of the GvH clones appeared earlier in ileal mucosa or blood, which is consistent with an intestinal mucosal origin. Peak levels of circulating GvH clones were associated with declines in HvG clones early after transplant. In the allografts of patients with donor T cell macrochimerism, GvH to HvG T cell clonal ratios were high. The relatively low number and heterogeneity of intestinal transplant patients limited the conclusions.

The V gene is TRBV4-1 and the J gene is TRBJ1-5; the central 7 bases match TRBD1. The sequence came from a human donor who received an intestinal transplant. Source: unstimulated CD8+ T cells sorted from spleen or lymph node cells, taken before intestinal transplant. The sequenced DNA is TGCGCCAGCAGCACACGACAGGGTAGTCAGCCCCAGCATTTT. It translates to CASSTRQGSQPQHF.